Shown below are 14 T cell receptor beta chains from a single sample sequenced in a study of STAT5B mutations in CD4+ large granular lymphocyte leukemia. Assay: immunoSEQ multiplex PCR; the TCRdb copy retains only in-frame clones and omits some. The table lists 25,000 to 35,000 clones, less than 80% of them singletons. Sample: CD4+ T cells from blood buffy coats. These TCRs come from a human donor in good health.

This clone occurred a few times. The CDR3 is CASDVGRFTEAFF. CDR3 nucleotide sequence: TGTGCCAGCGATGTTGGCAGATTCACTGAAGCTTTCTTT. V gene TRBV6-1 combines with J gene TRBJ1-1; no firm D call. CDR3 length equals 13 residues. Germline CDR1 is MNHNS and CDR2 is SASEGT. V was shortened by 8 bases and J by 4 bases, with 14 bases between the two germline ends.

J is TRBJ2-2 and V is TRBV7-2, with D possibly being TRBD2 (5 bases). V lost 1 base, J lost 5 bases, and 8 bases lay in between. This CDR3 region has 14 residues. Germline V gene sequence: CDR1 SGHTA, CDR2 FQGNSA. Here the CDR3 DNA reads TGTGCCAGCAGCTTAGGTGGGAGAACCGGGGAGCTGTTTTTT. This translates into CASSLGGRTGELFF.

The chain employs TRBV28 and TRBJ2-2; D is undetermined. V was cut by 9 bases and J by 0 bases, with 8 bases left in between. The CDR3 is made up of 13 amino acids. Germline V gene sequence: CDR1 MDHEN, CDR2 SYDVKM. The CDR3 spells CASETTNTGELFF. In DNA form, the CDR3 reads TGTGCCAGTGAAACTACGAACACCGGGGAGCTGTTTTTT.

The V gene is TRBV30, the J gene TRBJ2-1; tentatively, D is TRBD2 (6 bases). CDR1 is GTSNPN and CDR2 is SVGIG in the germline V gene (reference sequence). The length of the CDR3 is 16 residues. V lost 0 bases, J lost 4 bases, and 16 bases lay in between. The CDR3 is CAWSVPPSDYYNEQFF. DNA of the CDR3: TGTGCCTGGAGTGTACCCCCTAGCGACTATTACAATGAGCAGTTCTTC.

The gene calls are TRBV6-6 and TRBJ2-7; 9 bases agree with TRBD1. The CDR3 has 14 residues. V was pared by 6 bases and J by 7 bases, with 10 bases of the junction left unmatched. Germline V CDR1 and CDR2: MNHNY, SVGAGI (reference sequence). CDR3 coding DNA: TGTGCCAGCAGAGACGGACAGGGGAGGGGGGAGCAGTACTTC. It specifies CASRDGQGRGEQYF.

J is TRBJ2-6 and V is TRBV6-5, with D unresolved. Germline values: CDR1 MNHEY, CDR2 SVGAGI. Between the trimmed V and J ends, which lost 6 bases and 0 bases, there was a span of 9 bases. The CDR3 totals 15 residues. CDR3 protein: CASSRVHSGANVLTF. The CDR3 DNA follows: TGTGCCAGCAGCCGGGTCCACTCTGGGGCCAACGTCCTGACTTTC.

This rearrangement joins TRBV28 to TRBJ2-4, with a weak D call TRBD2 (5 bases). Trimming took off 5 bases at V and 8 bases at J, with 25 bases between the two ends. Per germline, CDR1 MDHEN and CDR2 SYDVKM. CDR3 length: 17 amino acids. This CDR3 is CASSRWETYLDGDIQYF. CDR3 nucleotide sequence: TGTGCCAGCAGTCGCTGGGAGACCTACTTGGACGGGGACATTCAGTACTTC.

The chain has TRBV6-5 and TRBJ2-3; D is undetermined. Deletions cut 5 bases from V and 0 bases from J, with 9 bases between. CDR1 is MNHEY and CDR2 is SVGAGI in the germline V gene. This CDR3 has 14 amino acids. In nucleotides, the CDR3 is TGTGCCAGCAGTCCCTATAGGAGCACAGATACGCAGTATTTT. It specifies CASSPYRSTDTQYF.

The chain recombines TRBV7-2 with TRBJ2-3, with TRBD2 matching 14 bases. Germline CDR1 and CDR2: SGHTA and FQGNSA. V shed 3 bases and J 6 bases; nucleotides not matched to a gene: 5. The CDR3 spans 16 residues. The CDR3 is CASSLGLAGAGDTQYF. CDR3 DNA: TGTGCCAGCAGCTTGGGACTAGCGGGGGCAGGGGATACGCAGTATTTT.

J is TRBJ2-5 and V is TRBV6-1, with a weak D call TRBD2 (6 bases). Trimming took 3 bases from V and 2 from J, leaving 16 bases between them. Germline loops: CDR1 MNHNS, CDR2 SASEGT. This CDR3 comprises 16 residues. The CDR3 bases are TGTGCCAGCAGTGATTCGGCTAGCGCACTACAAGAGACCCAGTACTTC. Its protein is CASSDSASALQETQYF.

The rearrangement uses TRBV6-6 and TRBJ1-6, with unresolved D. The ends were cut back, 7 bases at V and 8 bases at J, with 18 bases in the middle. The germline CDR1 and CDR2 sequences are MNHNY and SVGAGI (reference sequence). The CDR3 is 15 amino acids. CDR3 sequence reads: CASTHRFGRDSPLHF. In DNA form, the CDR3 reads TGTGCCAGCACTCATCGATTCGGCCGGGATTCACCCCTCCACTTT.

The J gene is TRBJ2-7, the V gene TRBV19; no clear D. The CDR3 sequence is 14 residues long. The germline V gene encodes CDR1 LNHDA and CDR2 SQIVND (reference sequence). Trimming cost V 3 bases and J 0 bases, with 9 bases left between them. The CDR3 reads CASSISENSYEQYF. Here the CDR3 DNA reads TGTGCCAGTAGTATCAGCGAAAACTCCTACGAGCAGTACTTC.

The rearrangement joins TRBV6-5 to TRBJ2-7; 7 bases line up with TRBD1. The CDR3 runs to 14 residues. Trimming cost V 2 bases and J 2 bases; bases outside gene matches: 3. The germline CDR1 and CDR2 sequences are MNHEY and SVGAGI. The CDR3 spells CASSYDRDAYEQYF. In DNA form, the CDR3 reads TGTGCCAGCAGTTACGACAGGGATGCCTACGAGCAGTACTTC.

The rearrangement uses TRBV27 and TRBJ2-1; TRBD2 matches at 10 bases. V dropped 1 base and J dropped 10; count of bases not matched to a gene: 10. The CDR3 covers 16 residues. Germline lookup yields CDR1 MNHEY and CDR2 SMNVEV (reference sequence). In nucleotides, the CDR3 is TGTGCCAGCAGTTTATTAGGTCGGCTAGCGGGAGACGAGCAGTTCTTC. Its protein is CASSLLGRLAGDEQFF.